This TCR beta chain is from a study of spatial heterogeneity in lung cancer. Across the study: Alpha-chain sequences were detected in numbers that were consistently lower than beta-chain sequences.

The library protocol tagged each TCR cDNA with a unique molecular identifier. TCRdb recomputed calls from the 5' RACE reads with MiXCR, one row per CDR3 protein. Seen here are roughly 28,000 distinct CDR3 sequences, about 8.1% observed once, and the top ten hold about 37%. Time point given: sample taken at primary tumor resection. Tumor, nontumor lung or frozen PBMC supplied whole RNA that was sequenced unsorted. The cohort: some 70 early-stage, untreated non-small cell lung cancer patients. The V and J ends lost 3 bases and 4 bases respectively, with 16 bases between them. The CDR3 loop spans 16 amino acids. With respect to this clonotype: The antigen remains unidentified.

Study-level points and caveats: There were more appearances of ubiquitous expanded tumor TCRs in blood at resection than at follow-up.

The material was PBMCs, obtained at surgery. The chain carries TRBV23-1 and TRBJ2-1, with D unclear. TRBV23-1 is an ORF for which the function is uncertain. The sequence was obtained from a female donor with early-stage non-small cell lung cancer. The chain's CDR3 is CASSHRLKLIYNEQFF. DNA for the CDR3: TGCGCCAGCAGTCACCGACTCAAACTCATATACAATGAGCAGTTCTTC.